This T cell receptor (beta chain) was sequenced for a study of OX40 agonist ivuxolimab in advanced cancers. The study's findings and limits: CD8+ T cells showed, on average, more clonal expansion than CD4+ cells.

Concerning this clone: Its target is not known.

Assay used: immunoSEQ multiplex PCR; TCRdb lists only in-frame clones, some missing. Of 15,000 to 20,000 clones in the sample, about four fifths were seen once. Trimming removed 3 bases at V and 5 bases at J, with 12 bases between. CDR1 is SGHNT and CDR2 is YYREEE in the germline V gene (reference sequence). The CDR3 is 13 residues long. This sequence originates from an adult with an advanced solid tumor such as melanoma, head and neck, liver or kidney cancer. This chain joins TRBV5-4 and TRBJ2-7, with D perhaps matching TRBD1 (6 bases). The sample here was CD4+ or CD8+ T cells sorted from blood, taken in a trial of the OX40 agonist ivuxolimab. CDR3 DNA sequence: TGTGCCAGCAGCTCCAGGGGAAATGACGAGCAGTACTTC. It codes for CASSSRGNDEQYF. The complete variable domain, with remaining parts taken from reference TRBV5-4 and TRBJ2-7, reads ETGVTQSPTHLIKTRGQQVTLRCSSQSGHNTVSWYQQALGQGPQFIFQYYREEENGRGNFPPRFSGLQFPNYSSELNVNALELDDSALYLCASSSRGNDEQYFGPGTRLTVT.